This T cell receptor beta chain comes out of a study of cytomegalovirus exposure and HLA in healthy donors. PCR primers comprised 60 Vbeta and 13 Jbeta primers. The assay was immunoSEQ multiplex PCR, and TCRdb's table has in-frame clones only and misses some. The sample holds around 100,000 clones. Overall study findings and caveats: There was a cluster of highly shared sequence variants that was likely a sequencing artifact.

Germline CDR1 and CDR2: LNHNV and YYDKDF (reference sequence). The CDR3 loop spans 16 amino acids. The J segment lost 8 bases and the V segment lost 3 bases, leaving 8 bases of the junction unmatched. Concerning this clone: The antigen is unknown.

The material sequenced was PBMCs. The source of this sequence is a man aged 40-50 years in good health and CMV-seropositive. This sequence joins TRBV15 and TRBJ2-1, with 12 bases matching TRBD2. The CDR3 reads CATSSIDTSGRHEQFF. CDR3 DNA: TGTGCCACCAGCAGCATTGATACTAGCGGGAGGCATGAGCAGTTCTTC.